The 2 T cell receptor beta chains below all came from one sample that was sequenced in a study of T cells in tuberculosis. Using immunoSEQ multiplex PCR, the repertoire was profiled, and TCRdb retains in-frame clones only, with some absent. The data contain under 25,000 clones, approximately 97% of them seen just once; the ten biggest clones take up more than 5.5%. Sequencing input: PBMCs. The receptors shown here come from a donor between 10 and 35 years old with latent tuberculosis or without tuberculosis infection.

The chain carries TRBV11-3 and TRBJ2-5; D is unresolved. V was clipped by 1 base and J by 1 base, with 7 bases between them. In germline, CDR1 is SGHNT, CDR2 YENEEA. This CDR3 comprises 14 residues. The CDR3 is CASSLVAVQETQYF. CDR3 sequence (DNA): TGTGCCAGCAGCTTAGTAGCAGTCCAAGAGACCCAGTACTTC.

This clone was recorded once. The rearrangement uses TRBV30 and TRBJ2-7; D unclear. V was clipped by 3 bases and J by 6 bases, with 15 bases between them. The CDR3 covers 13 residues. From germline, CDR1 is GTSNPN and CDR2 SVGIG (reference sequence). The CDR3 here is CAWRELSSSEQYF. CDR3 bases: TGTGCCTGGAGGGAGTTAAGCTCAAGCGAGCAGTACTTC.